A single TCR beta chain is shown here with its context. Its antigen remains unidentified. There are no base qualities to consult, and no much larger clone falls within one base. This record comes from a study of low-dose radiotherapy and immunotherapy resistance in tumors (dated by TCRdb to about 2022). In the study overall: In Cohort 1, each fraction delivered 0.5 Gy every 2 weeks, and the prescribed total PTV dose was 6.5 Gy. For Cohort 2, the dose was 1 Gy per fraction given every two weeks, adding up to 13 Gy in total across 26 weeks. Patients were given nivolumab as a 240 mg flat dose every two weeks and ipilimumab at 1 mg/kg every six weeks, with both drugs delivered intravenously. Intravenous cyclophosphamide at 200 mg/m2 was administered every two weeks, one day ahead of each radiation and immunotherapy administration. Starting on cycle 1 day 1, patients took 300 mg of aspirin by mouth once daily for four cycles. Randomization of trial participants into treatment groups was not performed. The translational analysis covered eight patients: three from the first dose cohort and the first five from the second dose cohort.

First-strand cDNA was synthesized with Superscript III and a set of TRAV- and TRBV-specific primers, covering both TCRalpha and TCRbeta chains. TCRs were amplified with Phusion for 15 to 25 PCR cycles using a constant-region primer together with the adapter attached to the V primers. The MessageAmp II aRNA Amplification Kit was used to amplify the isolated mRNA, with in vitro transcription run for approximately 15 hours at 37 degrees C. The Dynabeads mRNA DIRECT Purification Kit was used to isolate mRNA for TCR sequencing. Indexed Illumina adapters were added in a second 25-cycle Phusion PCR, and the resulting products were purified with AMPure XP beads. Per the source publication's procedure: Using custom Perl scripts, TCR sequences encoding the same protein were pooled, out-of-frame sequences were removed, and the abundance of each clonotype was computed. Any TCR sequence supported by only a single read was excluded from analysis. The metrics used to describe the repertoires included Shannon entropy, Gini index, clonality, richness, and the frequency of TCRs shared between repertoires. Through fastp at Q25 and MiXCR, TCRdb rebuilt clones from the public reads, retaining in-frame beta chains. Every distinct CDR3 protein forms one entry, paired with its most common genes and DNA. None of the V and J calls come from the authors' own analysis; TCRdb made them. The sample profile shows roughly 16,000 distinct CDR3 sequences; around 70% of them were found once. Approximately 5.4% of the sample lies in the top ten.

V is clipped by 1 base and J by 4 bases, and the sequence between their germline boundaries is 13 bases long. Based on the germline V gene, the CDR1 and CDR2 sequences are SGHTA and FQGNSA. The CDR3 measures 15 amino acids from cysteine to phenylalanine. Only the CDR3 DNA stays, 45 bases, in frame from base 1. The donors came from RACIN, which was a single-arm phase I dose-escalation trial that paired nivolumab and ipilimumab with aspirin, low-dose cyclophosphamide and low-dose radiotherapy. Eligible patients had advanced, TIL-negative solid tumors. The sequence was obtained from a human donor with advanced metastatic prostate, ovarian, gallbladder or colorectal cancer (not recorded which). This table probably holds off-target reads from a library built for another chain. In this chain, TRBV7-2 is recombined with TRBJ1-1; possibly the D gene is TRBD1, per 5 matching bases. This receptor carries the CDR3 CASSLGRDSLTEAFF. Here is the DNA: TGTGCCAGCAGCTTAGGCCGAGACAGTCTCACTGAAGCTTTCTTT.